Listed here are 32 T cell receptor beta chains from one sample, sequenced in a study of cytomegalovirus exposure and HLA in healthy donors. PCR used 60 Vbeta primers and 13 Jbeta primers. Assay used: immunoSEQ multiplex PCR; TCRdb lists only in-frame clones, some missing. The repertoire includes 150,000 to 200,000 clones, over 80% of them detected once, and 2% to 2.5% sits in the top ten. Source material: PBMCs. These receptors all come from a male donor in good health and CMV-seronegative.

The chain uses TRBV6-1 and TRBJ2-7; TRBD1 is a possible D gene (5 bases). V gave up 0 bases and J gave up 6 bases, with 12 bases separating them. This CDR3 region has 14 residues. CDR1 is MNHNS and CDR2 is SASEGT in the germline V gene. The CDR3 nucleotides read TGTGCCAGCAGTGAAGCGCTAGGGGAAGGCGAGCAGTACTTC. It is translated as CASSEALGEGEQYF.

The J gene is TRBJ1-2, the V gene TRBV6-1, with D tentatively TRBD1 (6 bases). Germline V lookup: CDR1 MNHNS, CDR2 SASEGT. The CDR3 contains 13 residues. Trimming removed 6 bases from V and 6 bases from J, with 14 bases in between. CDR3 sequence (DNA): TGTGCCAGCAGGACTACAGGGCCCGATGGCTACACCTTC. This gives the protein CASRTTGPDGYTF.

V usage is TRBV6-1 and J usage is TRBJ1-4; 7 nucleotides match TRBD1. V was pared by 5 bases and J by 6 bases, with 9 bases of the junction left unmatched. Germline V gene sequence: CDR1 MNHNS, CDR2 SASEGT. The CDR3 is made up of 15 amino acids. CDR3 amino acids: CASSSRTGYDEKLFF. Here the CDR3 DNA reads TGTGCCAGCAGTTCCAGGACAGGCTACGATGAAAAACTGTTTTTT.

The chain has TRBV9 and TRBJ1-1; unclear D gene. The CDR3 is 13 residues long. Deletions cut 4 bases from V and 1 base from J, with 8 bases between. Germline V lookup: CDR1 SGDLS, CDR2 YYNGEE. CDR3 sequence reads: CASSPGRNTEAFF. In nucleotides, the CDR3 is TGTGCCAGCAGCCCAGGCAGGAACACTGAAGCTTTCTTT. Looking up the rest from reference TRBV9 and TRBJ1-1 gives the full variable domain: DSGVTQTPKHLITATGQRVTLRCSPRSGDLSVYWYQQSLDQGLQFLIQYYNGEERAKGNILERFSAQQFPDLHSELNLSSLELGDSALYFCASSPGRNTEAFFGQGTRLTVV.

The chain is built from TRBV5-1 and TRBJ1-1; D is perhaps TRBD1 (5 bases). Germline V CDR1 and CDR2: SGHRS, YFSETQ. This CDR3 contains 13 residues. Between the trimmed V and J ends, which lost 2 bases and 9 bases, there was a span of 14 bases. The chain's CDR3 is CASSFRDGVQAFF. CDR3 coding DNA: TGCGCCAGCAGCTTCAGGGATGGCGTTCAAGCTTTCTTT.

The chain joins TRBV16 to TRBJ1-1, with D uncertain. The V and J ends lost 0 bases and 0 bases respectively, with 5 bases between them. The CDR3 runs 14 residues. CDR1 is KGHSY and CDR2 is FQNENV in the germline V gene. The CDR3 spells CASSQSRVNTEAFF. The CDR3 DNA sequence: TGTGCCAGCAGCCAATCGCGCGTGAACACTGAAGCTTTCTTT.

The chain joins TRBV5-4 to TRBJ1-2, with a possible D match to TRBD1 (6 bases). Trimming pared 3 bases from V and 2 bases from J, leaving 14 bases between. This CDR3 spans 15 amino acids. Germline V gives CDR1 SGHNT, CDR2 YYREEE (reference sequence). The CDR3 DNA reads TGTGCCAGCAGCTCCGGACAGCCATCAAACTATGGCTACACCTTC. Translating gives CASSSGQPSNYGYTF.

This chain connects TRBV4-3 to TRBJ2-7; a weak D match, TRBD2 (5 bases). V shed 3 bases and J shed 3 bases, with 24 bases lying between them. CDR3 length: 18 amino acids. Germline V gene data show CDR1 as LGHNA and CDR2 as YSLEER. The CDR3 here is CASSHNIDEGGLYYEQYF. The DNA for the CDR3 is TGCGCCAGCAGCCATAATATCGACGAAGGAGGATTATACTACGAGCAGTACTTC.

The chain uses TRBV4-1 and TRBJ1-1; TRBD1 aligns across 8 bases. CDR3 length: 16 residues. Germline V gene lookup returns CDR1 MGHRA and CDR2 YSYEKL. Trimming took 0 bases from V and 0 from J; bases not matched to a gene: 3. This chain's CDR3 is CASSQETTGVNTEAFF. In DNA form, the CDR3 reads TGCGCCAGCAGCCAAGAAACGACAGGGGTGAACACTGAAGCTTTCTTT.

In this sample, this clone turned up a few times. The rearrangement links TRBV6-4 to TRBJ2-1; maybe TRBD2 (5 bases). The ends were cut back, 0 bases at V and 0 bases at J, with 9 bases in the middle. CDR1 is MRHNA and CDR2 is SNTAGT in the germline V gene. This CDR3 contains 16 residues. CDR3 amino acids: CASSDSKRSSYNEQFF. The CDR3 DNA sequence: TGTGCCAGCAGTGACTCTAAGCGGAGCTCCTACAATGAGCAGTTCTTC.

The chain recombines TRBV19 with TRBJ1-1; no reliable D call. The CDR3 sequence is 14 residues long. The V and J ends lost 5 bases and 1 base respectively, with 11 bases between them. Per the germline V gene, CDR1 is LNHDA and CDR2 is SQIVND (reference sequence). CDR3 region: CASSLYRGNTEAFF. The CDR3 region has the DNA TGTGCCAGTAGTCTGTACCGGGGGAACACTGAAGCTTTCTTT.

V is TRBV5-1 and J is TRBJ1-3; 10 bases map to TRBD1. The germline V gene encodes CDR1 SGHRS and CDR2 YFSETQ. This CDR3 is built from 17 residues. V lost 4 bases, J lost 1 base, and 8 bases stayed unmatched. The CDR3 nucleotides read TGCGCCAGCAGCCAGGGCGGGACAGGGGTTTCTGGAAACACCATATATTTT. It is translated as CASSQGGTGVSGNTIYF.

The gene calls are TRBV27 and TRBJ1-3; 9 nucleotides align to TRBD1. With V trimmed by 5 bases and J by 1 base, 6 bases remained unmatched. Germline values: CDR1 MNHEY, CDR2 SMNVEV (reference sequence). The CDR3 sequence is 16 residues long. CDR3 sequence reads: CASSKDRGSSGNTIYF. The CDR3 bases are TGTGCCAGCAGTAAAGACAGGGGGTCGTCTGGAAACACCATATATTTT.

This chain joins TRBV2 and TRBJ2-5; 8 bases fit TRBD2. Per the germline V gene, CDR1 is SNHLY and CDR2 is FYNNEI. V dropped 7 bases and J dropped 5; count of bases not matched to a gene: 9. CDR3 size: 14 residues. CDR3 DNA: TGTGCCAGCATAGGGACTAGTCGGAGGGAGACCCAGTACTTC. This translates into CASIGTSRRETQYF.

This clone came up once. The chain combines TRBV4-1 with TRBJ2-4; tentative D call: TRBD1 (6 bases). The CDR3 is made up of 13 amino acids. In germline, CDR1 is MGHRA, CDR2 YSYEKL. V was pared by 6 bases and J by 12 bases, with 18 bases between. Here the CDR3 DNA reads TGCGCCAGCAGTGGCCCCTCGACGGACAGTCAGTACTTC. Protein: CASSGPSTDSQYF.

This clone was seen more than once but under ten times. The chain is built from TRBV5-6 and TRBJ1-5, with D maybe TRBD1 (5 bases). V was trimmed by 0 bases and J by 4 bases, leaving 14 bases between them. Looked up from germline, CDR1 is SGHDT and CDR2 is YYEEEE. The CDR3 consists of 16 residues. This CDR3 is CASSLEGGTGNQPQHF. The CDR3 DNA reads TGTGCCAGCAGCTTGGAGGGCGGGACCGGGAATCAGCCCCAGCATTTT. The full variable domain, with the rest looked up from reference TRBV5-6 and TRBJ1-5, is DAGVTQSPTHLIKTRGQQVTLRCSPKSGHDTVSWYQQALGQGPQFIFQYYEEEERQRGNFPDRFSGHQFPNYSSELNVNALLLGDSALYLCASSLEGGTGNQPQHFGDGTRLSIL.

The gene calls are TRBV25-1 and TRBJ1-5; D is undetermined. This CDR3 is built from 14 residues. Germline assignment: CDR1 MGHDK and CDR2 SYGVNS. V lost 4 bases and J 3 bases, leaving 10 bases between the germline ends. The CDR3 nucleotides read TGTGCCAGCAGTGTTATAGTTTCCAATCAGCCCCAGCATTTT. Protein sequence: CASSVIVSNQPQHF.

As DNA, the CDR3 is TGTGCCAGCAGCCTAGGGAGGGGTTTAGCTGGAAACATTCAGTACTTC. It codes for CASSLGRGLAGNIQYF. The V and J genes are TRBV14 and TRBJ2-4; 7 nucleotides line up with TRBD2. The CDR3 loop spans 16 amino acids. The V gene end was trimmed by 4 bases and the J gene end by 6 bases; junction bases not matched to a gene: 12. CDR1 and CDR2 from the germline V gene are SGHDN and FVKESK. Drawing the rest from reference TRBV14 and TRBJ2-4, the complete variable domain is EAGVTQFPSHSVIEKGQTVTLRCDPISGHDNLYWYRRVMGKEIKFLLHFVKESKQDESGMPNNRFLAERTGGTYSTLKVQPAELEDSGVYFCASSLGRGLAGNIQYFGAGTRLSVL.

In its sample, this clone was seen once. This CDR3 reads CASSIGTIAAFASTDTQYF. CDR3 bases: TGTGCCAGTAGTATCGGGACTATAGCGGCCTTTGCTAGCACAGATACGCAGTATTTT. The chain combines TRBV19 with TRBJ2-3; 7 bases fit TRBD2. Per germline, CDR1 LNHDA and CDR2 SQIVND (reference sequence). There are 19 residues in the CDR3. Trimming took 3 bases from V and 0 from J; bases not matched to a gene: 15.

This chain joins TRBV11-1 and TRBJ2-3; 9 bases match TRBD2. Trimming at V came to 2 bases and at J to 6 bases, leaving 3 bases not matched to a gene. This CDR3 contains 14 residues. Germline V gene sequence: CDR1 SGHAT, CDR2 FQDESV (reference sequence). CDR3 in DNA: TGTGCCAGCAGCTTACTAGCGGGATCGGATACGCAGTATTTT. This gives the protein CASSLLAGSDTQYF.

DNA for the CDR3: TGTGCCATCAGTGAGTCGGGGACAGATAATTCACCCCTCCACTTT. Encoded protein: CAISESGTDNSPLHF. V gene TRBV10-3 combines with J gene TRBJ1-6; 7 bases line up with TRBD1. CDR3 length: 15 amino acids. Trimming removed 0 bases from V and 5 bases from J; junction bases left unmatched: 1. The germline V gene has CDR1 ENHRY and CDR2 SYGVKD.

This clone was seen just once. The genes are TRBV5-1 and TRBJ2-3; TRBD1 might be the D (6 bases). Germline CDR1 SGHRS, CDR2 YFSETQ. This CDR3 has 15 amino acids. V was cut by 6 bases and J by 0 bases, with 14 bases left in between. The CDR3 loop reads CASKAGVTSTDTQYF. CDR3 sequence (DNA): TGCGCCAGCAAGGCAGGGGTTACTAGCACAGATACGCAGTATTTT.

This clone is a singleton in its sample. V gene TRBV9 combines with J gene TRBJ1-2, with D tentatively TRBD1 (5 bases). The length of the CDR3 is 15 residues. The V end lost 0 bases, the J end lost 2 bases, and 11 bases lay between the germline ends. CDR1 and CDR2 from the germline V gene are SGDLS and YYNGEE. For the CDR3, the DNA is TGTGCCAGCAGCGTAGCTTCAGGGTCAAACTATGGCTACACCTTC. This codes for CASSVASGSNYGYTF.

The CDR3 spells CASSPGTSGFNEQFF. DNA of the CDR3: TGCGCCAGCAGTCCGGGGACTAGCGGGTTCAATGAGCAGTTCTTC. The gene calls are TRBV10-1 and TRBJ2-1, with 12 bases lining up with TRBD2. Germline V CDR1 and CDR2: WNHNN, SYGVQD (reference sequence). The CDR3 contains 15 residues. V lost 5 bases, J lost 6 bases, and 5 bases stayed unmatched.

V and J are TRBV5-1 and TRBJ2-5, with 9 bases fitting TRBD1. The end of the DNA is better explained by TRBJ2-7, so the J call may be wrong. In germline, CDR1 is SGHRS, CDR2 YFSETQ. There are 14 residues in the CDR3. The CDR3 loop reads CASNSGQGLNEQYF. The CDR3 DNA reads TGCGCCAGCAACTCCGGACAGGGGTTGAACGAGCAGTACTTC.

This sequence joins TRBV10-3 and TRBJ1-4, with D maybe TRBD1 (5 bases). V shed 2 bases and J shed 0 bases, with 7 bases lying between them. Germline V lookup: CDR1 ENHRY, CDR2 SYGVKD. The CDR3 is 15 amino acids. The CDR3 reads CAISEQGATNEKLFF. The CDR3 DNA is TGTGCCATCAGTGAGCAGGGCGCAACTAATGAAAAACTGTTTTTT.

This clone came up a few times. CDR3 sequence reads: CASSERRGGGPNTGELFF. The CDR3 coding sequence is TGTGCCAGCAGCGAACGACGCGGCGGGGGCCCAAACACCGGGGAGCTGTTTTTT. V usage is TRBV5-4 and J usage is TRBJ2-2; D might be TRBD2 (7 bases). The germline V gene has CDR1 SGHNT and CDR2 YYREEE (reference sequence). The CDR3 sequence is 18 residues long. The V and J ends lost 4 bases and 2 bases respectively, with 21 bases between them.

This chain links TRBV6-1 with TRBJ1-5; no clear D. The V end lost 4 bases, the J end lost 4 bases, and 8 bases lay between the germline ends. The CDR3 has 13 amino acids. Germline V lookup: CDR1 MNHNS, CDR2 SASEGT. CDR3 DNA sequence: TGTGCCAGCAGTGCGGGATGGAATCAGCCCCAGCATTTT. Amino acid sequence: CASSAGWNQPQHF.

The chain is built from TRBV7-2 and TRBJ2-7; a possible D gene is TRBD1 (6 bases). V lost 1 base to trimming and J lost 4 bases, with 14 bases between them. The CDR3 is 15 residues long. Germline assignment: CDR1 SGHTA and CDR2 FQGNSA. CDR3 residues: CASSLEAGVSYEQYF. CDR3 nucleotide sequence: TGTGCCAGCAGCTTAGAAGCAGGGGTGTCGTACGAGCAGTACTTC.

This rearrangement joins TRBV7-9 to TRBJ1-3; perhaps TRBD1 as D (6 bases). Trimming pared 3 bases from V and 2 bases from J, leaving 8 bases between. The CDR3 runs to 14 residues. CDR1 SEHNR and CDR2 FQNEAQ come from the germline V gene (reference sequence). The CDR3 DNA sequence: TGTGCCAGCAGCTTCAACAGGGCTGGAAACACCATATATTTT. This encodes CASSFNRAGNTIYF.

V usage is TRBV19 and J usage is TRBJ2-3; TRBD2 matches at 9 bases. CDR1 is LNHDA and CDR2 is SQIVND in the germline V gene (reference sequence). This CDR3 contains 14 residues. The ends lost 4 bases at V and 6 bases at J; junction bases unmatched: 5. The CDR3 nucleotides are TGTGCCAGTAGTAAGGCTAGCGGGGAGGATACGCAGTATTTT. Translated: CASSKASGEDTQYF.

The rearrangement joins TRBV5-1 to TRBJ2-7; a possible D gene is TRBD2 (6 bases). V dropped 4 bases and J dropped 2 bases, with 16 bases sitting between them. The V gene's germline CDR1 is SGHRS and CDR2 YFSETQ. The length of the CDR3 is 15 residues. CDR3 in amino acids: CASSPAGWGAYEQYF. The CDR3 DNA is TGCGCCAGCAGCCCGGCCGGGTGGGGGGCCTACGAGCAGTACTTC.